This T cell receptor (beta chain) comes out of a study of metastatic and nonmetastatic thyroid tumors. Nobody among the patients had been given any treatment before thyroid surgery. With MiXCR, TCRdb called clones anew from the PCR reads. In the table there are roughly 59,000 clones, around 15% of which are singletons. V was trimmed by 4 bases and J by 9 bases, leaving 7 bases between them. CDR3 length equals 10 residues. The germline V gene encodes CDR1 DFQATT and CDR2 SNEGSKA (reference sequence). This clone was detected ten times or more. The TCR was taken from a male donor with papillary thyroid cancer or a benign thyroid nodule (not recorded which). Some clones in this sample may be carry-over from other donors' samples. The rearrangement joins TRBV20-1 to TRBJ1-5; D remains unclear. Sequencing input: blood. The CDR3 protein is CSANPMPQHF. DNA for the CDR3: TGCAGTGCTAACCCAATGCCCCAGCATTTT.